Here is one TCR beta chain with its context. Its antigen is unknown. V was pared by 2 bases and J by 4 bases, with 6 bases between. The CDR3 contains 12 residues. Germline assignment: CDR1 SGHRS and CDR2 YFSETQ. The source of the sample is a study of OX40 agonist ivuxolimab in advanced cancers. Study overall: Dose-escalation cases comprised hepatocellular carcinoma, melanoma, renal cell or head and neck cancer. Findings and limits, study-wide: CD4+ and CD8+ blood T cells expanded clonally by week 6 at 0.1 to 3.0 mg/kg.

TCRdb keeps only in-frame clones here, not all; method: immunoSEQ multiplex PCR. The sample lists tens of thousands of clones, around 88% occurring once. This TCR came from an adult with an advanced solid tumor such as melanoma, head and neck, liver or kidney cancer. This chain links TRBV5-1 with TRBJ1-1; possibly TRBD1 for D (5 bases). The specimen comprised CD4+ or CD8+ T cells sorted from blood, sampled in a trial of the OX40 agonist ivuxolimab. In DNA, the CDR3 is TGCGCCAGCAGCTTCGGGGGCACTGAAGCTTTCTTT. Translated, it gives CASSFGGTEAFF.